This is a list of T cell receptor beta chains from one sample in a study of CD8 T cells in Susac syndrome. TCRdb re-called the immunoSEQ multiplex PCR reads through MiXCR, storing one row per CDR3 protein. This table holds about 150,000 distinct CDR3 sequences, approximately 94% found once. The specimen sequenced was CD4+ T cells from PBMCs. These receptors all come from a human donor with Susac syndrome. CDR3s include the opening cysteine and the closing phenylalanine or tryptophan. Each record gives: D gene, clone size, V gene, J gene, CDR3 protein, CDR3 DNA. A D gene is named only where the DNA matches it firmly. Rows give clone size only sometimes, using once, few, many, or a class for an expanded clone.

>.|.|TRBV24-1|TRBJ2-3
CATSTSTAGTDTQYF
TGTGCCACCAGTACCTCGACCGCGGGGACAGATACGCAGTATTTT
>.|.|TRBV5-1|TRBJ2-7
CASSLDDRPQQYF
TGCGCCAGCAGCTTAGACGACAGGCCTCAGCAGTACTTC
>.|.|TRBV20-1|TRBJ1-2
CSANQPQSYGYTF
TGCAGTGCTAACCAACCACAATCTTATGGCTACACCTTC
>.|.|TRBV20-1|TRBJ2-3
CSGMTRTSTDTQYF
TGCAGTGGGATGACAAGAACTAGCACAGATACGCAGTATTTT
>TRBD1|.|TRBV13|TRBJ2-1
CASSRQGISYNEQFF
TGTGCCAGCAGCAGACAGGGAATAAGCTACAATGAGCAGTTCTTC
>TRBD2|once|TRBV7-6|TRBJ2-5
CASSSSGRALQETQYF
TGTGCCAGCAGCTCTAGCGGGAGGGCCCTCCAAGAGACCCAGTACTTC
>.|.|TRBV10-3|TRBJ1-2
CAISASSLSYGYTF
TGTGCCATCAGTGCCTCCTCCCTCAGTTATGGCTACACCTTC
>TRBD1|once|TRBV29-1|TRBJ2-5
CSVAQGARETQYF
TGCAGCGTTGCCCAGGGGGCGCGGGAGACCCAGTACTTC
>.|.|TRBV5-1|TRBJ1-2
CASSYGDYEYGYTF
TGCGCCAGCAGCTACGGAGACTATGAGTATGGCTACACCTTC
>.|.|TRBV11-2|TRBJ2-7
CASSLGWTGEQYF
TGTGCCAGCAGCTTAGGATGGACGGGTGAGCAGTACTTC
>.|.|TRBV11-2|TRBJ2-1
CASSLDPASRVYNEQFF
TGTGCCAGCAGCTTAGACCCTGCGTCTAGGGTATACAATGAGCAGTTCTTC
>.|.|TRBV29-1|TRBJ2-1
CSVYDRSGSYNEQFF
TGCAGCGTTTATGACAGGTCCGGGTCCTACAATGAGCAGTTCTTC
>.|.|TRBV20-1|TRBJ2-7
CSARTTYEQYF
TGCAGTGCAAGGACAACCTACGAGCAGTACTTC
>.|.|TRBV12-3/TRBV12-4|TRBJ1-1
CASSLRQANTEAFF
TGTGCCAGCAGTTTACGTCAGGCGAACACTGAAGCTTTCTTT
>.|.|TRBV4-2|TRBJ1-1
CASSQELLRVEAFF
TGTGCCAGCAGCCAAGAATTACTTCGGGTTGAAGCTTTCTTT
>TRBD1|.|TRBV20-1|TRBJ1-1
CSARALDRGYPEAFF
TGCAGTGCTAGAGCCCTAGACAGGGGTTACCCTGAAGCTTTCTTT
>.|.|TRBV27|TRBJ2-7
CASSLCRAWGYEQYF
TGTGCCAGCAGTTTATGCAGGGCATGGGGCTACGAGCAGTACTTC
>.|.|TRBV29-1|TRBJ2-3
CSVDLAGGRTDTQYF
TGCAGCGTTGATCTAGCAGGGGGGCGCACAGATACGCAGTATTTT
>.|once|TRBV6-1|TRBJ2-1
CASSEPRAEQFF
TGTGCCAGCAGTGAGCCCAGGGCTGAGCAGTTCTTC
>.|.|TRBV20-1|TRBJ1-2
CSARGSVYGYTF
TGCAGTGCTAGGGGATCGGTCTATGGCTACACCTTC
>.|.|TRBV6-6|TRBJ1-2
CASSPGGRSGYTF
TGTGCCAGCAGCCCGGGGGGGCGGAGTGGCTACACCTTC
>TRBD1|.|TRBV7-2|TRBJ2-5
CASSPDRVWKTQYF
TGTGCCAGCAGCCCTGACAGGGTTTGGAAGACCCAGTACTTC
>.|.|TRBV29-1|TRBJ1-2
CSVEAGNYGYTF
TGCAGCGTTGAAGCAGGGAACTATGGCTACACCTTC
>.|.|TRBV20-1|TRBJ2-1
CSARWQRFNNEQFF
TGCAGTGCTAGATGGCAGCGCTTCAACAATGAGCAGTTCTTC
>TRBD2|.|TRBV20-1|TRBJ2-1
CSAAGISSYNEQFF
TGCAGTGCAGCGGGAATTAGCTCCTACAATGAGCAGTTCTTC
>.|.|TRBV21-1|TRBJ2-7
CAATPGQGAYEQYF
TGTGCAGCAACCCCCGGGCAGGGAGCGTACGAGCAGTACTTC
>TRBD1|.|TRBV7-3|TRBJ2-5
CASSMTGNGGTQYF
TGTGCCAGCAGCATGACAGGGAATGGTGGGACCCAGTACTTC
>.|.|TRBV29-1|TRBJ2-2
CSVEDLRGATGELFF
TGCAGCGTTGAAGATCTGAGGGGCGCCACCGGGGAGCTGTTTTTT
>.|.|TRBV12-3/TRBV12-4|TRBJ2-2
CASGTESVGELFF
TGTGCCAGCGGGACGGAGTCAGTCGGGGAGCTGTTTTTT
>TRBD1|.|TRBV29-1|TRBJ1-1
CSGDRANTEAFF
TGCAGCGGGGACAGGGCGAACACTGAAGCTTTCTTT
>TRBD2|.|TRBV7-8|TRBJ2-3
CASSLGVGRGGPDTQYF
TGTGCCAGCAGCTTAGGAGTTGGGCGGGGGGGACCAGATACGCAGTATTTT
>.|.|TRBV4-1|TRBJ1-1
CASSQVTWDTEAFF
TGCGCCAGCAGCCAAGTTACCTGGGACACTGAAGCTTTCTTT
>TRBD2|.|TRBV20-1|TRBJ2-1
CSARARTSVYNEQFF
TGCAGTGCTAGGGCCAGGACTAGCGTTTACAATGAGCAGTTCTTC
>.|.|TRBV29-1|TRBJ2-5
CSHWSGQETQYF
TGCAGCCACTGGTCAGGCCAAGAGACCCAGTACTTC
>TRBD2|.|TRBV3-1|TRBJ2-7
CASSHSLGGSNEQYF
TGTGCCAGCAGCCATTCCCTGGGCGGGAGCAACGAGCAGTACTTC